Listed here are 14 T cell receptor beta chains from one sample, sequenced in a study of blood T cell repertoires in COVID-19. Profiled with immunoSEQ multiplex PCR; TCRdb holds only in-frame clones, not every one. The table includes roughly 290,000 clones, roughly 88% detected once. Sequencing was performed on PBMCs or T cells enriched from blood (not recorded which). Receptor source: a man aged 25 to 40 who had recovered from COVID-19.

This chain joins TRBV10-3 and TRBJ1-2, with 7 positions matching TRBD1. After removal of 10 bases from V and 4 bases from J, the junction contained 24 bases not matched to a gene. CDR3 length: 18 residues. Germline CDR1 is ENHRY and CDR2 is SYGVKD. CDR3 amino acids: CATYTTSVDRDSGYGYTF. The DNA for the CDR3 is TGTGCCACCTACACCACATCTGTCGACCGGGACAGCGGCTATGGCTACACCTTC.

V and J are TRBV9 and TRBJ1-1, with 9 bases that match TRBD1. CDR1 and CDR2 from the germline V gene are SGDLS and YYNGEE. CDR3 size: 17 residues. V lost 5 bases and J lost 1; bases outside the gene matches: 12. CDR3 sequence (DNA): TGTGCCAGCAGTGCAGGGGACAGGGAGATTAGGAACACTGAAGCTTTCTTT. Its translation: CASSAGDREIRNTEAFF.

The chain links TRBV5-1 to TRBJ2-1; 10 bases are shared with TRBD1. The CDR3 runs to 16 residues. J was trimmed by 3 bases and V by 5 bases; bases with no gene match: 8. The germline gives CDR1 SGHRS, CDR2 YFSETQ. CDR3 protein: CASSPGTGVLYNEQFF. The CDR3 DNA is TGCGCCAGCAGTCCTGGGACAGGGGTCCTCTACAATGAGCAGTTCTTC. Filled out from reference TRBV5-1 and TRBJ2-1, the complete variable domain reads KAGVTQTPRYLIKTRGQQVTLSCSPISGHRSVSWYQQTPGQGLQFLFEYFSETQRNKGNFPGRFSGRQFSNSRSEMNVSTLELGDSALYLCASSPGTGVLYNEQFFGPGTRLTVL.

The gene calls are TRBV25-1 and TRBJ2-3; 11 positions agree with TRBD2. Germline trimming cut 1 base from V and 2 bases from J; bases unmatched to any gene: 5. The CDR3 consists of 17 residues. The germline CDR1 and CDR2 sequences are MGHDK and SYGVNS. CDR3 in amino acids: CASSELLAGDATDTQYF. CDR3 nucleotides: TGTGCCAGCAGTGAATTACTAGCGGGGGACGCCACAGATACGCAGTATTTT.

In its sample, this clone was seen once. The rearrangement uses TRBV6-1 and TRBJ2-7, with TRBD1 matching 10 bases. Trimming at V came to 3 bases and at J to 0 bases, leaving 2 bases not matched to a gene. The CDR3 has 15 residues. CDR1 MNHNS and CDR2 SASEGT come from the germline V gene. Here the CDR3 reads CASSEGQGSSYEQYF. The DNA of the CDR3 is TGTGCCAGCAGTGAGGGACAGGGGAGCTCCTACGAGCAGTACTTC.

This clone has just a few counts. The chain joins TRBV7-9 to TRBJ2-2; 8 nucleotides match TRBD1. The CDR3 is 15 amino acids. In germline, CDR1 is SEHNR, CDR2 FQNEAQ (reference sequence). V trimming: 5 bases; J trimming: 4 bases; junction bases outside the gene matches: 6. CDR3 nucleotides: TGTGCCAGCAGCACTTTCAGGGGGCCCACCGGGGAGCTGTTTTTT. Encoded protein: CASSTFRGPTGELFF.

The J gene is TRBJ2-1, the V gene TRBV3-1 (or the pseudogene TRBV3-2); 8 nucleotides line up with TRBD2. Germline trimming cut 2 bases from V and 0 bases from J; bases unmatched to any gene: 6. In germline, CDR1 is LGHDT, CDR2 YNNKEL (reference sequence). The CDR3 covers 17 residues. CDR3 sequence reads: CASSQQLAGSSYNEQFF. The CDR3 coding sequence is TGTGCCAGCAGCCAACAGCTAGCGGGTAGCTCCTACAATGAGCAGTTCTTC.

This chain joins TRBV4-1 and TRBJ2-3, with TRBD2 identical over 10 bases. This CDR3 is built from 16 residues. The V gene's germline CDR1 is MGHRA and CDR2 YSYEKL. After removal of 0 bases from V and 4 bases from J, the junction contained 4 bases not matched to a gene. The CDR3 is CASSQDLAGGSDTQYF. The CDR3 nucleotides read TGCGCCAGCAGCCAAGATTTAGCGGGGGGTTCAGATACGCAGTATTTT.

DNA of the CDR3: TGTGCCACCAGTGGAACCGGGGGGGGAGGTAGCACAGATACGCAGTATTTT. Amino acid sequence: CATSGTGGGGSTDTQYF. This rearrangement joins TRBV24-1 to TRBJ2-3, with TRBD2 identical over 8 bases. Germline V gene sequence: CDR1 KGHDR, CDR2 SFDVKD. V gave up 5 bases and J gave up 0 bases; unmatched junction bases: 9. The CDR3 runs to 17 residues.

The chain has TRBV6-1 and TRBJ1-4, with a weak D call TRBD1 (5 bases). Trimming pared 3 bases from V and 8 bases from J, leaving 13 bases between. In germline, CDR1 is MNHNS, CDR2 SASEGT. The CDR3 extends over 14 amino acids. CDR3 protein: CASSERTRQEKLFF. CDR3 bases: TGTGCCAGCAGTGAGAGGACACGGCAAGAAAAACTGTTTTTT.

The V and J genes are TRBV3-1 (or the pseudogene TRBV3-2) and TRBJ2-7; 10 bases match TRBD1. Unmatched junction bases numbered 3, after V lost 4 bases and J lost 6 bases. Germline CDR1 is LGHDT and CDR2 is YNNKEL (reference sequence). The CDR3 consists of 13 residues. The DNA of the CDR3 is TGTGCCAGCAGCCGACAGGGGGCTGGCGAGCAGTACTTC. This translates into CASSRQGAGEQYF.

The rearrangement uses TRBV6-5 and TRBJ1-3; 7 nucleotides agree with TRBD1. This CDR3 has 15 residues. Germline trimming cut 6 bases from V and 0 bases from J; bases unmatched to any gene: 5. From germline, CDR1 is MNHEY and CDR2 SVGAGI. CDR3 in DNA: TGTGCCAGCAGCCAACAGGGGTTCTCTGGAAACACCATATATTTT. As protein: CASSQQGFSGNTIYF.

This clone was seen just once. The same CDR3 also results from other DNA sequences found in this sample. The V gene is TRBV18, the J gene TRBJ2-5; 7 nucleotides agree with TRBD1. This CDR3 contains 14 residues. The germline V gene has CDR1 KGHSH and CDR2 LQKENI. V shed 3 bases, J shed 5 bases, and the junction held 6 bases outside the gene matches. CDR3 residues: CASSPGTGEETQYF. CDR3 nucleotide sequence: TGTGCCAGCTCACCGGGTACAGGGGAGGAGACCCAGTACTTC.

J is TRBJ2-7 and V is TRBV2; 8 bases fit TRBD2. CDR3 length: 15 amino acids. V dropped 0 bases and J dropped 5; count of bases not matched to a gene: 6. Germline CDR1 is SNHLY and CDR2 is FYNNEI. The CDR3 here is CASSEAPGLVDEQYF. CDR3 DNA sequence: TGTGCCAGCAGTGAAGCACCGGGACTAGTAGACGAGCAGTACTTC.